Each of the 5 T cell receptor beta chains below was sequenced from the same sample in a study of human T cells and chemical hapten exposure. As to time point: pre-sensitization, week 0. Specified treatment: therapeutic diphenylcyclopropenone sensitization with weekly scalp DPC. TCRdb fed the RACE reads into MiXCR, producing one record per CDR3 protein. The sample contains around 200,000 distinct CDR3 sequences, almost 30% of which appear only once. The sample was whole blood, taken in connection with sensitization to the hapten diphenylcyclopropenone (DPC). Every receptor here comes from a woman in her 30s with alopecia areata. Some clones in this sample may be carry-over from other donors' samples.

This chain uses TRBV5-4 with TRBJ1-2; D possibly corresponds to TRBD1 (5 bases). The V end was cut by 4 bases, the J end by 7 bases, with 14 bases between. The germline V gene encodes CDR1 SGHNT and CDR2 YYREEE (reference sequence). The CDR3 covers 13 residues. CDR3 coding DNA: TGTGCCAGCAGCGCGCAGGGCGGAGGTGGCTACACCTTC. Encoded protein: CASSAQGGGGYTF.

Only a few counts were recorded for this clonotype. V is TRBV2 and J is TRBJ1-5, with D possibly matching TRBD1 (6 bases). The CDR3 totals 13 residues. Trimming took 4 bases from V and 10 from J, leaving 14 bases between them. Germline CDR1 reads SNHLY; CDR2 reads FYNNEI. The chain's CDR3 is CASSGGAEYPQHF. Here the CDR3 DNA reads TGTGCCAGCAGTGGGGGGGCCGAATACCCCCAGCATTTT.

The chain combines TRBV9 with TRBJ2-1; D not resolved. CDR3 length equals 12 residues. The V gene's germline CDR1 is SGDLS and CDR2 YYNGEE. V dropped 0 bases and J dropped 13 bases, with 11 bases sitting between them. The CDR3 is CASSVEYAPQFF. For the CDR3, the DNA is TGTGCCAGCAGCGTAGAATATGCGCCCCAGTTCTTC.

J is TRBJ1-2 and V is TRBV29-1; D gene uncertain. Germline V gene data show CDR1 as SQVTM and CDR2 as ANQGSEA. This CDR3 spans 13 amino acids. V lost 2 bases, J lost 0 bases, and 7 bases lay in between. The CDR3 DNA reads TGCAGCGTTGAATCCGGGTCTAACTATGGCTACACCTTC. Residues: CSVESGSNYGYTF.

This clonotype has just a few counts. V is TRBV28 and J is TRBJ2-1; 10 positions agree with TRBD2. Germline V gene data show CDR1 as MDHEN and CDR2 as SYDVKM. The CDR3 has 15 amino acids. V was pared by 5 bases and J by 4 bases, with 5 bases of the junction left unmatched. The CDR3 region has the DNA TGTGCCAGCAGTCTTAGCGGGGGGCGATACAATGAGCAGTTCTTC. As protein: CASSLSGGRYNEQFF.